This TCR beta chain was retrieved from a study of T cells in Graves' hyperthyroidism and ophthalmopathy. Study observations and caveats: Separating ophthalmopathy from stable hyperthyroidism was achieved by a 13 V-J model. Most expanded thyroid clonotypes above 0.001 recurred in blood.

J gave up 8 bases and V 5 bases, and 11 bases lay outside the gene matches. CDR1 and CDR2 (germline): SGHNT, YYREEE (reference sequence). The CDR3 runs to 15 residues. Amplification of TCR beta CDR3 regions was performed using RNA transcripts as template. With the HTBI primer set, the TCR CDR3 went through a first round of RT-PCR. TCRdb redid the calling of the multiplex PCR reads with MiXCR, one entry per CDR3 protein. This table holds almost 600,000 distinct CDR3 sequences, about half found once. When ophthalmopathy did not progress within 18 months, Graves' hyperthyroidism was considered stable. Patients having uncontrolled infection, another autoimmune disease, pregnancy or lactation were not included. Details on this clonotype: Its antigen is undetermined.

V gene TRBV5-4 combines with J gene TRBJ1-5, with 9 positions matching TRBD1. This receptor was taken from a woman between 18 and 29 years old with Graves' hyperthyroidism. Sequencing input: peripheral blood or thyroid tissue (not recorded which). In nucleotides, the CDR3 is TGTGCCAGCAGGCGGACAGGGGACACCGGGGAGCCCCAGCATTTT. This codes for CASRRTGDTGEPQHF.